This T cell receptor beta chain was identified during a study of response to subunit inactivated influenza vaccine. TCRdb redid the calling of the RT-PCR reads with MiXCR, one entry per CDR3 protein. The sample consists of a few hundred thousand distinct CDR3 sequences, approximately 7.3% of them appearing once. This clonotype was recorded at least ten times. The antigen is not known. General study findings and limits: Seasonal influenza vaccination, on each occasion, was suggested by the authors to recruit few new T cells.

The V gene's germline CDR1 is SGHRS and CDR2 YFSETQ. This CDR3 is built from 12 residues. V was pared by 10 bases and J by 7 bases, with 14 bases between. The sample was PBMCs from blood, taken roughly 24 months after vaccination. The chain employs TRBV5-1 and TRBJ2-2; D uncertain. The receptor was derived from a man aged 50 to 75 who received an inactivated influenza vaccine. The CDR3 bases are TGCGCCTCTGGGCCGGCTGGCGGGGAGCTGTTTTTT. This encodes CASGPAGGELFF.